Here is one T cell receptor (beta chain) with its context. Antigen specificity is unknown. Production of TCR cDNA was by 5'RACE template switching, which also added a universal primer site and UMIs. TCRdb reprocessed the 5' RACE reads via MiXCR and lists one record per CDR3 protein. The sample carries about 170,000 distinct CDR3 sequences, about 10% recorded once. Germline V lookup: CDR1 SGHRS, CDR2 YFSETQ. After removal of 4 bases from V and 6 bases from J, the junction contained 10 bases not matched to a gene. The CDR3 runs to 15 residues. This record belongs to a study of T cells after yellow fever vaccination. Study background: SMART-Seq v4 Ultra Low Input handled preparation of low-cell-number fractions.

Study-level points and caveats: Once the booster was given, most primary-vaccination clones reappeared, at 95% to 97% for CD4 and roughly 90% for CD8.

Here the sequenced sample was CD8+ T cells sorted from PBMCs, taken 15 days after the yellow fever booster vaccination. This receptor was obtained from a man younger than 35 who received the YFV17D yellow fever vaccine. The V gene is TRBV5-1, the J gene TRBJ2-5, with 9 nucleotides matching TRBD2. DNA of the CDR3: TGCGCCAGCAGCCTGGCGCGGGGGGGCAGGCAGACCCAGTACTTC. Residues: CASSLARGGRQTQYF.